Detailed here is one T cell receptor beta chain. Its target is unknown. Some clones are missing from TCRdb's copy, which holds only in-frame ones; the method was immunoSEQ multiplex PCR. This table has roughly 770,000 clones, roughly 96% appearing once. The data originate from a study of shared clonotypes between healthy human individuals. Naivety among CD8 cells was defined by CD45RO negativity and positive CCR7 selection, thereby excluding terminally differentiated effector memory CD45RA+ cells. Overall study results and limits: Generation probability values for non-shared clonotypes were lower than those for clonotypes shared by all four donors.

The CDR3 extends over 14 amino acids. Trimming pared 0 bases from V and 8 bases from J, leaving 11 bases between. Germline CDR1 and CDR2: LGHNA and YNFKEQ. The sequencing sample was made of naive CD8+ T cells sorted from blood. The chain carries TRBV4-2 and TRBJ2-1, with D unresolved. This clonotype originated in a man younger than 40 in good health. The CDR3 protein is CASSQEGQWDEQFF. The CDR3 DNA reads TGTGCCAGCAGCCAAGAAGGGCAGTGGGATGAGCAGTTCTTC.